Below, 10 T cell receptor beta chains from the same sample are listed, as sequenced in a study of blood T cell repertoires in acute mononucleosis (TCRdb year 2020). The time point label for this specimen denotes: convalescence about 6 months (5-8 months) after acute presentation (visit 7). Libraries were made using the immunoSEQ multiplex PCR assay. Entries here come from immuneACCESS through TCRdb and include only in-frame sequences with V and J called. Some clones fail to appear in such tables; in the studies checked, an unresolved V gene covers under half of the shortfall, and the cause of the remainder is unknown. The sample has fewer than 2,000 clones on record, around 20% of them singletons. Together, the top ten hold about 25% of the sample. The input for sequencing was EBV YVL epitope tetramer+ CD8+ T cells sorted from PBMCs, taken during convalescence from infectious mononucleosis. The intended sense of this specimen's cell subset or site label: CD8 T cells binding a tetramer with EBV BRLF1 109-117 peptide (YVL-BR). The receptor source for this set is a woman aged 18-29 years with infectious mononucleosis caused by EBV.

This clone is categorized as medium-sized. This chain joins TRBV7-2 and TRBJ2-5; D possibly corresponds to TRBD2 (6 bases). Trimming took 7 bases from V and 2 from J, leaving 17 bases between them. Looked up from germline, CDR1 is SGHTA and CDR2 is FQGNSA. CDR3 length: 15 amino acids. The CDR3 DNA sequence: TGTGCCAGCATGAGGGAGTTGGCGGGGCAAGAGACCCAGTACTTC. As protein: CASMRELAGQETQYF.

The table lists this clone with many counts. V usage is TRBV2 and J usage is TRBJ2-7; a weak D match, TRBD2 (5 bases). Trimming cost V 5 bases and J 3 bases, with 11 bases left between them. Germline V lookup: CDR1 SNHLY, CDR2 FYNNEI. CDR3 size: 13 residues. The CDR3 loop reads CASSYDEGYEQYF. Here the CDR3 DNA reads TGTGCCAGCAGTTACGACGAGGGCTACGAGCAGTACTTC.

This clone turned up a few times. The J gene is TRBJ1-1, the V gene TRBV27; a weak D match, TRBD1 (5 bases). Germline V gene sequence: CDR1 MNHEY, CDR2 SMNVEV (reference sequence). The CDR3 totals 14 residues. Between the trimmed V and J ends, which lost 7 bases and 1 base, there was a span of 13 bases. CDR3 residues: CASNPNRRNTEAFF. CDR3 sequence (DNA): TGTGCCAGCAATCCAAACAGGAGGAACACTGAAGCTTTCTTT.

For this clone: A far larger clone is off by one base, so a read error is likely. The rearrangement links TRBV5-7 to TRBJ2-5, with 12 bases aligning to TRBD2. TRBV5-7 is reported as an ORF; its role is uncertain. V was clipped by 0 bases and J by 7 bases; unmatched bases: 7. CDR3 length equals 16 residues. The CDR3 DNA is TGTGCCAGCAGCTTGGCTAGCGGGGGGGCCGCGGGGACCCAGTACTTC. Translation: CASSLASGGAAGTQYF.

For this clone: Since a far larger clone is one base different, this is likely a read error. The sample holds other DNA sequences that translate to the same CDR3. V is TRBV27 and J is TRBJ2-1; 8 bases fit TRBD2. Losses at the gene ends were 6 bases for V and 7 bases for J; bases not matched to a gene: 5. This CDR3 spans 13 amino acids. The germline V gene has CDR1 MNHEY and CDR2 SMNVEV (reference sequence). The CDR3 bases are TGTGCCAGCAGCTTCCCTAGCGGGAATGAGCAGTTCTTC. It codes for CASSFPSGNEQFF.

This clone was seen only a few times. With only one base between it and a far larger clone, this is likely a read error. The same CDR3 is also encoded by other DNA sequences in this sample. V is TRBV25-1 and J is TRBJ2-1; the match to TRBD2 covers 9 bases. The CDR3 runs to 13 residues. From germline, CDR1 is MGHDK and CDR2 SYGVNS. V trimming: 6 bases; J trimming: 10 bases; junction bases outside the gene matches: 7. CDR3 sequence: CASSFPSGNEQFF. CDR3 DNA sequence: TGTGCCAGCAGCTTCCCTAGCGGGAACGAGCAGTTCTTC.

This clone was observed at least ten times. The CDR3 here is CASSQLAGGLNEQFF. The CDR3 DNA sequence: TGTGCCAGCAGCCAACTAGCGGGAGGTCTTAATGAGCAGTTCTTC. The chain has TRBV10-3 and TRBJ2-1, with 12 bases lining up with TRBD2. With V trimmed by 10 bases and J by 7 bases, 11 bases remained unmatched. Germline CDR1 is ENHRY and CDR2 is SYGVKD. The CDR3 totals 15 residues.

This clone was counted many times. The rearrangement links TRBV14 to TRBJ2-7, with TRBD2 as a possible D gene (6 bases). Trimming took off 5 bases at V and 5 bases at J, with 19 bases between the two ends. CDR3 length equals 15 residues. In germline, CDR1 is SGHDN, CDR2 FVKESK. The CDR3 DNA reads as TGTGCCAGCAGCTCATTCCGGGACTCCTCGAACGAGCAGTACTTC. Protein sequence: CASSSFRDSSNEQYF. The complete variable domain, with remaining parts taken from reference TRBV14 and TRBJ2-7, reads EAGVTQFPSHSVIEKGQTVTLRCDPISGHDNLYWYRRVMGKEIKFLLHFVKESKQDESGMPNNRFLAERTGGTYSTLKVQPAELEDSGVYFCASSSFRDSSNEQYFGPGTRLTVT.

This clone was seen a handful of times. One end of the junction does not line up with germline, which may come from a read error. The chain employs TRBV27 and TRBJ1-4, with D unresolved. CDR3 length: 19 amino acids. Germline assignment: CDR1 MNHEY and CDR2 SMNVEV (reference sequence). The CDR3 DNA is TGTTCCAGCATTCATGGTCGGACCCTATCAGGTTCAACTAATGAAAAACTGTTTTTT. It translates to CSSIHGRTLSGSTNEKLFF.

This clone was seen a handful of times. This rearrangement joins TRBV27 to TRBJ2-7; D possibly corresponds to TRBD2 (5 bases). V gave up 6 bases and J gave up 0 bases, with 18 bases separating them. Germline CDR1 is MNHEY and CDR2 is SMNVEV (reference sequence). The CDR3 is 16 amino acids. The CDR3, as DNA: TGTGCCAGCAGCTTAGATTGGAGGATTCGCTCCTACGAGCAGTACTTC. It translates to CASSLDWRIRSYEQYF.